This record looks at one TCR beta chain sequence and its context. This clonotype appeared a few times. The target of this receptor is not known. Within one base of it there is no much larger clone, and no base qualities were kept. This was a case-control study nested in a cohort of healthcare workers in London, UK, who had nasopharyngeal swab PCR tests and blood samples taken every week. Healthcare workers were enrolled in the week of the UK lockdown, from 23 to 31 March 2020, and were followed every week for up to roughly 16 weeks. This sample stems from a study of early T cells in non-severe SARS-CoV-2 infection (dated by TCRdb to the early 2020s). About the investigation overall: Bulk RNA from unsorted whole blood was used for TCR sequencing, so alpha and beta chains could not be paired.

What the work shows at the level of the full study, not this receptor alone: VDJdb matching was skewed toward anti-spike CD8 responses, so virus-specific expansions were likely underestimated and private and CD4 specificities were missed.

The protocol used for the library was 5' RACE. The instrument given in TCRdb is NextSeq 500. Unique molecular identifiers were attached to individual cDNA molecules in the TCR library protocol so that sequencing error and PCR bias could be corrected. Sequencing covered both TCR alpha and beta chains, and within each sample the abundances of alpha and beta sequences were tightly co-correlated. The paper's processing steps were these. V gene, J gene and CDR3 annotation of TCR sequences was performed with Decombinator V4. TCRs were defined as expanded if a significant change between any two time points was detected under a Poisson model with p below 0.0001. TCR abundances were normalised to the total number of TCRs sequenced per sample and expressed as counts per million. VDJdb, accessed on 1 November 2021, was searched for TCRs annotated for CMV, EBV and SARS-CoV-2, and TCRs annotated for more than one antigen were excluded. The public sequencing data were trimmed at Q25 with fastp and processed into clonotypes with MiXCR by TCRdb, which kept only in-frame beta chains. Rows with one shared CDR3 protein collapse into an entry with the most common genes and DNA. It is TCRdb's table, rather than the study itself, that gives the V and J calls and clone size. The sample has fewer than 45,000 distinct CDR3 sequences on record, approximately 8.9% of them singletons. Around 12% of the sample belongs to the ten largest clones.

The receptor was isolated from an adult who was a healthcare worker with PCR-confirmed SARS-CoV-2 infection or an uninfected control (not recorded which). The sequenced material came from whole blood.

CDR3 reads: CASSLVRQQATEAFF. The DNA sequence is as follows: TGTGCCAGCAGCTTAGTACGGCAACAGGCCACTGAAGCTTTCTTT. The rearrangement combines TRBV7-9 with TRBJ1-1; matching of 5 bases hints at TRBD1 as the D gene. V lost 1 base and J lost 4 bases; the stretch between them is 13 bases long. Spanning cysteine to phenylalanine, the CDR3 consists of 15 amino acids. Only the CDR3 part of the read is kept: 45 bases, read in frame from the first base. From a lookup of the germline V gene (reference sequence), CDR1 and CDR2 are SEHNR and FQNEAQ.